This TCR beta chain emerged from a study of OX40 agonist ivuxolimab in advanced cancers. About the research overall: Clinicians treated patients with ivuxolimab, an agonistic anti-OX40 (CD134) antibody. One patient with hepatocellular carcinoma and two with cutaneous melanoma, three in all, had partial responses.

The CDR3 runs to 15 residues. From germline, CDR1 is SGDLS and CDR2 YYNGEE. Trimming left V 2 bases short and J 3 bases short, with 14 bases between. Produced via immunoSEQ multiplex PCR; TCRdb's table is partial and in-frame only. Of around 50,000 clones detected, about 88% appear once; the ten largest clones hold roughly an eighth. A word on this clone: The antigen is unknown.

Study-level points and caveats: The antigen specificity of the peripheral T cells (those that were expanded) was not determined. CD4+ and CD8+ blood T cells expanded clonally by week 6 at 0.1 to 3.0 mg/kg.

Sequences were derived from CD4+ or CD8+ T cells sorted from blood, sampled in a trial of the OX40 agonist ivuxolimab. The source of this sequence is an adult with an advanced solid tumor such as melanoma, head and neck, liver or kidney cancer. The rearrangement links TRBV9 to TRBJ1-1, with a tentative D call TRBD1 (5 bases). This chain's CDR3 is CASSVGQGADTEAFF. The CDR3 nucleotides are TGTGCCAGCAGCGTTGGCCAGGGAGCTGACACTGAAGCTTTCTTT.